These 12 T cell receptor beta chains share one sample of origin, sequenced in a study of blood T cell repertoires in COVID-19. Sequenced by immunoSEQ multiplex PCR; TCRdb stores in-frame clones only, minus some. Here the sample spans 270,000 or so clones, roughly 89% being singletons. Sequenced sample: peripheral blood. These receptors were taken from a woman younger than 45 with COVID-19, enrolled during active disease.

The chain carries TRBV10-1 and TRBJ2-3, with TRBD1 as a possible D gene (5 bases). The CDR3 contains 14 residues. Germline V gene data show CDR1 as WNHNN and CDR2 as SYGVQD (reference sequence). V lost 6 bases, J lost 2 bases, and 12 bases lay in between. The chain's CDR3 is CASSPRVATDTQYF. The CDR3 bases are TGCGCCAGCAGCCCCAGGGTTGCCACAGATACGCAGTATTTT.

This rearrangement joins TRBV4-2 to TRBJ2-3; 9 nucleotides align to TRBD2. The CDR3 is 20 amino acids. Unmatched junction bases numbered 21, after V lost 1 base and J lost 7 bases. Germline-derived CDR1 and CDR2 are LGHNA and YNFKEQ. CDR3 nucleotides: TGTGCCAGCAGCCAAGGGAGCCCAAGGGGCGGGGGGGTACAATTACATACGCAGTATTTT. Translated: CASSQGSPRGGGVQLHTQYF.

The CDR3, as DNA: TGTGCCAGCAGCTTAGCCCTACAGGGGGCGGGGGAGCAGTACTTC. Amino acids: CASSLALQGAGEQYF. The V call is TRBV7-6, the J call TRBJ2-7; 9 positions agree with TRBD1. Germline CDR1 is SGHVS and CDR2 is FNYEAQ. CDR3 length: 15 residues. V was pared by 0 bases and J by 7 bases, with 7 bases of the junction left unmatched.

This clone was seen just once. This chain joins TRBV4-1 and TRBJ2-3; no clear D. Trimming took off 0 bases at V and 1 base at J, with 14 bases between the two ends. The CDR3 extends over 17 amino acids. Germline CDR1 MGHRA, CDR2 YSYEKL. This CDR3 is CASSQDESLGGTDTQYF. In nucleotides, the CDR3 is TGCGCCAGCAGCCAAGATGAGTCCCTCGGAGGCACAGATACGCAGTATTTT.

This clone was counted a single time. This sequence joins TRBV21-1 and TRBJ1-2; the tabulated D call, TRBD1, remains unverified against the DNA. TRBV21-1 is a known pseudogene. The CDR3 contains 13 residues. The CDR3 protein is CASTRIGVYGYTF. CDR3 DNA sequence: TGTGCCAGCACCCGAATAGGGGTCTATGGCTACACCTTC.

V gene TRBV7-7 combines with J gene TRBJ2-5; 8 nucleotides match TRBD1. Germline CDR1 is SSHAT and CDR2 is FNYEAQ (reference sequence). V was clipped by 4 bases and J by 5 bases; unmatched bases: 0. The CDR3 loop spans 12 amino acids. CDR3 sequence: CASSSGGETQYF. The CDR3 nucleotides are TGTGCCAGCAGCTCAGGGGGCGAGACCCAGTACTTC.

The J gene is TRBJ2-5, the V gene TRBV6-6; D is possibly TRBD1 (6 bases). The germline V gene has CDR1 MNHNY and CDR2 SVGAGI (reference sequence). The CDR3 is 15 amino acids. The V and J ends lost 6 bases and 1 base respectively, with 15 bases between them. CDR3 DNA sequence: TGTGCCAGCAGAAACCAATGGGACATCCAAGAGACCCAGTACTTC. Amino acids: CASRNQWDIQETQYF.

The V call is TRBV29-1, the J call TRBJ1-2; 9 bases agree with TRBD1. The CDR3 sequence is 13 residues long. V lost 5 bases and J lost 2; bases outside the gene matches: 3. Germline assignment: CDR1 SQVTM and CDR2 ANQGSEA. The CDR3 nucleotides are TGCAGCGTTAAGGGACAGGGAAACTATGGCTACACCTTC. It translates to CSVKGQGNYGYTF.

This clone was found once. V and J are TRBV5-4 and TRBJ1-1, with 7 bases aligning to TRBD1. There are 14 residues in the CDR3. The V segment lost 1 base and the J segment 5 bases; nucleotides outside the gene matches: 5. Germline CDR1 is SGHNT and CDR2 is YYREEE (reference sequence). CDR3 residues: CASSLNRGETEAFF. As DNA, the CDR3 is TGTGCCAGCAGCTTGAACAGGGGCGAAACTGAAGCTTTCTTT.

This chain links TRBV4-1 with TRBJ2-1; D is perhaps TRBD2 (5 bases). Trimming stripped 5 bases from V and 6 bases from J, with 5 bases between. The CDR3 has 11 residues. CDR1 MGHRA and CDR2 YSYEKL come from the germline V gene. CDR3 in amino acids: CASSGGNEQFF. CDR3 DNA: TGCGCCAGCAGCGGAGGCAATGAGCAGTTCTTC.

V usage is TRBV5-5 and J usage is TRBJ1-1, with no clear D. Germline loops: CDR1 SGHKS, CDR2 YYEKEE (reference sequence). The CDR3 runs to 14 residues. Trimming took 1 base from V and 6 from J, leaving 13 bases between them. The CDR3 DNA reads TGTGCCAGCAGCTTGCGGGGAGGTTTCGCTGAAGCTTTCTTT. Encoded protein: CASSLRGGFAEAFF.

The chain joins TRBV7-9 to TRBJ1-1, with 8 positions matching TRBD1. This CDR3 is built from 14 residues. Germline assignment: CDR1 SEHNR and CDR2 FQNEAQ (reference sequence). Germline trimming cut 6 bases from V and 4 bases from J; bases unmatched to any gene: 7. DNA for the CDR3: TGTGCCAGCAGGGAGACAGGGGAGGCCACTGAAGCTTTCTTT. It encodes CASRETGEATEAFF.